What follows is one TCR beta chain and its context. The antigen is unknown. The CDR3 is made up of 14 amino acids. The germline V and J ends were trimmed by 3 bases and 1 base, with 11 bases remaining between them. The germline V gene has CDR1 GTSNPN and CDR2 SVGIG (reference sequence). TCRdb's copy holds only in-frame clones and misses some; the assay was immunoSEQ multiplex PCR. This table holds under 80,000 clones, roughly 88% found once. Patients were excluded for autoimmune disease history or systemic immunosuppression. Baseline was the first blood sampling point, followed by cycle 4 day 1 and cycle 7 day 1. This specimen comes from a study of OX40 agonist ivuxolimab in advanced cancers. Study in general: Allowance was made for prior anti-PD-1, anti-PD-L1 or anti-CTLA-4 therapy, and 40% had some.

Study-level results: There was clonal expansion of CD4+ and CD8+ blood T cells by week 6 at 0.1 to 3.0 mg/kg.

The starting material was CD4+ or CD8+ T cells sorted from blood, obtained in a trial of the OX40 agonist ivuxolimab. V usage is TRBV30 and J usage is TRBJ2-3, with a possible D match to TRBD2 (6 bases). The origin of this receptor is an adult with an advanced solid tumor such as melanoma, head and neck, liver or kidney cancer. CDR3: CAWRAGSRTDTQYF. Written as DNA, the CDR3 is TGTGCCTGGAGGGCGGGGTCTCGCACAGATACGCAGTATTTT.